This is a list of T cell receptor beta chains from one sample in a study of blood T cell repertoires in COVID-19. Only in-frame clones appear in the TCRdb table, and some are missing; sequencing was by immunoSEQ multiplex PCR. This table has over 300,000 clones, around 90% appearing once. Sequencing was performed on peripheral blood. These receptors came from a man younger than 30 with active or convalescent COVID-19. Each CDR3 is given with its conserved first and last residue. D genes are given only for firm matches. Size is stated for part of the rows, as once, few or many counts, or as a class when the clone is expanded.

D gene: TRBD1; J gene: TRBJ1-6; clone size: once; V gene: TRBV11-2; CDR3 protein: CASRQIQGAVGSPLHF; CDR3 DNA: TGTGCCAGCAGGCAAATCCAGGGGGCCGTAGGGTCACCCCTCCACTTT
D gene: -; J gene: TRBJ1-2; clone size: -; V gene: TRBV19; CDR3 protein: CASSIGGAYGYTF; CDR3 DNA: TGTGCCAGTAGTATTGGGGGCGCCTATGGCTACACCTTC
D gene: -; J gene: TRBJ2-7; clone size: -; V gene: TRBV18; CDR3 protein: CASSPGQGNHEQYF; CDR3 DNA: TGTGCCAGCTCACCAGGGCAGGGGAACCACGAGCAGTACTTC
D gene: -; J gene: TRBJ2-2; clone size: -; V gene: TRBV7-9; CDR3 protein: CASSGLISTGELFF; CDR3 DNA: TGTGCCAGCAGCGGACTGATAAGCACCGGGGAGCTGTTTTTT
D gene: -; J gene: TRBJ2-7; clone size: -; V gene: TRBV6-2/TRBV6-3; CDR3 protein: CASSSWGRRSYEQYF; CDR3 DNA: TGTGCCAGCAGTTCATGGGGCCGGAGATCCTACGAGCAGTACTTC
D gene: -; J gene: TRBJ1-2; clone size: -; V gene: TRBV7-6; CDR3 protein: CASSADGSTLGYTF; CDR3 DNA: TGTGCCAGCAGCGCCGATGGTTCTACGCTGGGCTACACCTTC
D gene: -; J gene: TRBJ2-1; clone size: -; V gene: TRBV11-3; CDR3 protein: CASSLEGRRNNEQFF; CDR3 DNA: TGTGCCAGCAGCTTAGAAGGGAGACGGAACAATGAGCAGTTCTTC
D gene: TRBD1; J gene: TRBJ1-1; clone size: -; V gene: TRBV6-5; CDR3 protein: CASSWTGRPEAFF; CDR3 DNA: TGTGCCAGCAGTTGGACAGGGCGGCCTGAAGCTTTCTTT
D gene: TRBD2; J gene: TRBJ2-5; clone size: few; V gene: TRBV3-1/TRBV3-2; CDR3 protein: CASSSLGLAGGKTQYF; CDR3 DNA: TGTGCCAGCAGCTCTCTGGGACTAGCGGGGGGTAAGACCCAGTACTTC
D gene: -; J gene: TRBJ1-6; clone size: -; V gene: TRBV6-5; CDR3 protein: CASSIRRESPLHF; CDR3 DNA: TGTGCCAGCAGCATACGTCGGGAGTCACCCCTCCACTTT
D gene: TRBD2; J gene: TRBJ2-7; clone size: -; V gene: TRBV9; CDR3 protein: CASSGLAGAAYEQYF; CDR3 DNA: TGTGCCAGCAGCGGACTAGCGGGAGCCGCCTACGAGCAGTACTTC
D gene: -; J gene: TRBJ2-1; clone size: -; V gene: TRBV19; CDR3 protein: CASSIESTDNEQFF; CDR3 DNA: TGTGCCAGTAGTATAGAGAGTACAGACAATGAGCAGTTCTTC
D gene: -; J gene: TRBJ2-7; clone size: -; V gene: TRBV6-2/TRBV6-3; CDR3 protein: CASSYQNYEQYF; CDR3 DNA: TGTGCCAGCAGTTACCAGAACTACGAGCAGTACTTC
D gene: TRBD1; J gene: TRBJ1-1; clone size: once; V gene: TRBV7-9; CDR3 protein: CASSRQGGTEAFF; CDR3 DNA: TGTGCCAGCAGCCGACAGGGGGGAACTGAAGCTTTCTTT
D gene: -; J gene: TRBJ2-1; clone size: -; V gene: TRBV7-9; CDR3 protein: CASSKVAWEQFF; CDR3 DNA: TGTGCCAGCAGCAAAGTTGCGTGGGAGCAGTTCTTC
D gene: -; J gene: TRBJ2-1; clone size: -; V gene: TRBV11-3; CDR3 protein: CASSARQVSSYNEQFF; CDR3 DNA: TGTGCCAGCAGCGCCCGACAGGTTAGCTCCTACAATGAGCAGTTCTTC
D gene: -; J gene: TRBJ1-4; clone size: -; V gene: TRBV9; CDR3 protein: CASSVGVGVNEKLFF; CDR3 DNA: TGTGCCAGCAGCGTAGGGGTTGGAGTTAATGAAAAACTGTTTTTT
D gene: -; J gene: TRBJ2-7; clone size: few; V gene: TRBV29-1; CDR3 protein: CSVEEGADSYEQYF; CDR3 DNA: TGCAGCGTGGAGGAGGGGGCGGACTCCTACGAGCAGTACTTC
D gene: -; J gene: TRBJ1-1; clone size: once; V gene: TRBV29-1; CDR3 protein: CSVEDSWNTEAFF; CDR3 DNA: TGCAGCGTTGAGGACAGCTGGAACACTGAAGCTTTCTTT
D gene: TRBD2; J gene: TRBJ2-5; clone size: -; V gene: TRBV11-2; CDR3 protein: CASSSGAGEGETQYF; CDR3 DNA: TGTGCCAGCAGCTCGGGAGCGGGAGAGGGGGAGACCCAGTACTTC
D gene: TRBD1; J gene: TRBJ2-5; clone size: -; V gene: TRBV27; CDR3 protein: CASSLLGTGGAETQYF; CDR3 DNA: TGTGCCAGCAGTTTACTCGGGACAGGGGGCGCGGAGACCCAGTACTTC
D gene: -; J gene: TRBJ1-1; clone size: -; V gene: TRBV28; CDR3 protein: CASSLAGNFAEAFF; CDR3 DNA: TGTGCCAGCAGTTTAGCGGGGAACTTCGCTGAAGCTTTCTTT
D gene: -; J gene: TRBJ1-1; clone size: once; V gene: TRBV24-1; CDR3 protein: CATSGTRAGDTEAFF; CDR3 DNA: TGTGCCACCTCTGGTACCCGTGCGGGGGACACTGAAGCTTTCTTT
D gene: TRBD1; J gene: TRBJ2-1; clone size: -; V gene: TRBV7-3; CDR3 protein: CASSFGTGGNEQFF; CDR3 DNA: TGTGCCAGCAGCTTTGGGACAGGGGGCAATGAGCAGTTCTTC
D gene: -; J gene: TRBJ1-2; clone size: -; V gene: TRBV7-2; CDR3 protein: CASSLQRETGYTF; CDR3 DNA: TGTGCCAGCAGCTTACAGCGGGAGACTGGCTACACCTTC
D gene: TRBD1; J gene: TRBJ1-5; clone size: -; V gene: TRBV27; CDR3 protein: CASRTQGYNQPQHF; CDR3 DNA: TGTGCCAGCAGGACACAGGGGTACAATCAGCCCCAGCATTTT
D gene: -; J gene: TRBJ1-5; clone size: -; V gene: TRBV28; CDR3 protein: CASSADNPQHF; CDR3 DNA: TGTGCCAGCAGCGCCGACAATCCCCAGCATTTT
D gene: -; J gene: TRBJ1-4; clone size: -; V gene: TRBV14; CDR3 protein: CASSQDRGEKLFF; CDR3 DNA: TGTGCCAGCAGCCAAGACAGGGGCGAAAAACTGTTTTTT
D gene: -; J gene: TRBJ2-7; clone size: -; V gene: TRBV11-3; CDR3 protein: CASSLAGSEQYF; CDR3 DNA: TGTGCCAGCAGCTTAGCGGGTTCCGAGCAGTACTTC
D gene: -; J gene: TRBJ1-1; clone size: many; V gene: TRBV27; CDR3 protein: CASSLTGTEAFF; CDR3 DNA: TGTGCCAGCAGTTTAACGGGCACTGAAGCTTTCTTT
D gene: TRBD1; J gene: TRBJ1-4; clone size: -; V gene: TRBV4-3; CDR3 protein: CASSQGPEGTGGQRREKLFF; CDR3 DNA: TGCGCCAGCAGCCAGGGACCCGAGGGGACAGGGGGCCAACGTAGAGAAAAACTGTTTTTT
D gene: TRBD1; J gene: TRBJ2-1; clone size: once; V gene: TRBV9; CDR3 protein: CASSPRQGVYNEQFF; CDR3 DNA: TGTGCCAGCAGCCCAAGACAGGGGGTTTACAATGAGCAGTTCTTC
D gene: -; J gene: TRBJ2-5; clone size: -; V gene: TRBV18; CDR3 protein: CASSPIGRGETQYF; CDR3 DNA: TGTGCCAGCTCACCAATTGGCAGGGGAGAGACCCAGTACTTC
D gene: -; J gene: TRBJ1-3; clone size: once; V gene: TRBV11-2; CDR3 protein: CASSRGLGNTIYF; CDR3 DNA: TGTGCCAGCAGCCGGGGTCTAGGAAACACCATATATTTT
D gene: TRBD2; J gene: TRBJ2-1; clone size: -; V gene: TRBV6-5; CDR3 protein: CASISMRERDEQFF; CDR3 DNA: TGTGCCAGCATCTCGATGCGGGAGCGGGATGAGCAGTTCTTC
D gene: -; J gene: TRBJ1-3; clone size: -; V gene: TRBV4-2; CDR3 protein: CASSPPAGRSGNTIYF; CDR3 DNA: TGTGCCAGCAGCCCCCCCGCAGGTCGGTCTGGAAACACCATATATTTT
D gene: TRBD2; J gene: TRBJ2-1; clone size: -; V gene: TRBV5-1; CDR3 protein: CASSRGAGGPGYNEQFF; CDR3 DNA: TGCGCCAGCAGCCGCGGGGCGGGAGGCCCAGGATACAATGAGCAGTTCTTC